These 27 T cell receptor beta chains were sequenced from one sample in a study of control samples from healthy donors and cancer patients (dated by TCRdb to 2019 to 2021). To prepare the library, the immunoSEQ multiplex PCR assay was applied. What TCRdb holds here is the immuneACCESS table cut down to in-frame rearrangements. Part of the clones is not present; checked against another copy, under half of the missing clones reflect an unresolved V gene, and the others are unexplained. This sample has 90,000 to 130,000 clones in its table, and around nine tenths of those were observed once. Jointly, the top ten make up around 3.9% of the sample. The sample consisted of PBMCs. Receptor source: a woman aged 60-75 years with lung cancer.

The chain is built from TRBV19 and TRBJ2-7, with 7 nucleotides matching TRBD1. With V trimmed by 6 bases and J by 0 bases, 5 bases remained unmatched. This CDR3 comprises 14 residues. CDR1 and CDR2 (germline): LNHDA, SQIVND (reference sequence). The CDR3 loop is CASSETGSSYEQYF. The CDR3 nucleotides are TGTGCCAGTAGCGAGACAGGGAGCTCCTACGAGCAGTACTTC.

The chain links TRBV19 to TRBJ1-5; D is unresolved. This CDR3 spans 13 amino acids. Germline CDR1 is LNHDA and CDR2 is SQIVND (reference sequence). The V end lost 9 bases, the J end lost 1 base, and 10 bases lay between the germline ends. The CDR3 DNA is TGTGCCAGCTCAGAAACAAGCAATCAGCCCCAGCATTTT. It specifies CASSETSNQPQHF. Variable domain in full (rest from reference TRBV19 and TRBJ1-5): DGGITQSPKYLFRKEGQNVTLSCEQNLNHDAMYWYRQDPGQGLRLIYYSQIVNDFQKGDIAEGYSVSREKKESFPLTVTSAQKNPTAFYLCASSETSNQPQHFGDGTRLSIL.

This clone was detected only once. V gene TRBV5-1 combines with J gene TRBJ2-7; 8 positions agree with TRBD2. CDR1 is SGHRS, CDR2 YFSETQ, per germline. The CDR3 is made up of 16 amino acids. With 0 bases clipped from V and 5 bases from J, the junction kept 10 bases outside the gene matches. In DNA form, the CDR3 reads TGCGCCAGCAGCTTGGCGGTGTCGGGAGGGCCTGACGAGCAGTACTTC. Translating gives CASSLAVSGGPDEQYF.

This chain joins TRBV15 and TRBJ1-5, with 7 bases identical to TRBD1. With 4 bases clipped from V and 2 bases from J, the junction kept 5 bases outside the gene matches. The CDR3 is made up of 15 amino acids. Germline-derived CDR1 and CDR2 are LNHNV and YYDKDF (reference sequence). The CDR3 reads CATSNDRAGNQPQHF. The CDR3 DNA follows: TGTGCCACCAGCAACGACAGGGCAGGCAATCAGCCCCAGCATTTT.

The genes are TRBV27 and TRBJ2-2; D is perhaps TRBD1 or TRBD2 (7 bases each). V was trimmed by 4 bases and J by 9 bases, leaving 21 bases between them. Germline V gene data show CDR1 as MNHEY and CDR2 as SMNVEV (reference sequence). The CDR3 runs to 16 residues. The CDR3 DNA follows: TGTGCCAGCAGTTCCCGGACAGGAGAGGGGGGGCGGGAGCTGTTTTTT. Encoded protein: CASSSRTGEGGRELFF.

The chain uses TRBV7-3 and TRBJ1-1; D might be TRBD1 (6 bases). Germline CDR1 and CDR2: SGHTA and FQGTGA. Trimming stripped 1 base from V and 5 bases from J, with 17 bases between. The CDR3 runs 16 residues. CDR3 in amino acids: CASSLNPGARWTEAFF. The CDR3 coding sequence is TGTGCCAGCAGCTTAAACCCGGGGGCGAGGTGGACTGAAGCTTTCTTT.

This clone was seen a single time. This chain uses TRBV27 with TRBJ1-5; D ambiguous. CDR1 is MNHEY, CDR2 SMNVEV, per germline (reference sequence). V was cut by 1 base and J by 0 bases, with 10 bases left in between. The CDR3 is 16 residues long. The CDR3 DNA is TGTGCCAGCAGTTTATGGTCGGGTTTTAGCAATCAGCCCCAGCATTTT. Translation gives CASSLWSGFSNQPQHF.

As for this clone: A junction boundary mismatches the germline segment, possibly from a read error. The rearrangement joins TRBV6-6 to TRBJ2-7; 12 nucleotides agree with TRBD2. This CDR3 region has 16 residues. Germline CDR1 MNHNY, CDR2 SVGAGI (reference sequence). Here the CDR3 reads CACRLTSGGNSYEQYF. The CDR3 bases are TGTGCCTGCAGACTTACTAGCGGGGGGAATTCCTACGAGCAGTACTTC.

The chain combines TRBV9 with TRBJ2-1; no clear D gene. V was shortened by 0 bases and J by 5 bases, with 6 bases between the two germline ends. Germline CDR1 and CDR2: SGDLS and YYNGEE. The CDR3 runs to 13 residues. CDR3 bases: TGTGCCAGCAGCGTAGGCGTCCACAATGAGCAGTTCTTC. Its protein is CASSVGVHNEQFF.

This rearrangement joins TRBV6-4 to TRBJ1-4; D is possibly TRBD1 (6 bases). Looked up from germline, CDR1 is MRHNA and CDR2 is SNTAGT. V shed 9 bases and J shed 8 bases, with 19 bases lying between them. The CDR3 is 14 amino acids. CDR3 DNA: TGTGCCAGGACAGGTCCTGGGCCTGGCGAAAAACTGTTTTTT. Amino acid sequence: CARTGPGPGEKLFF.

The CDR3 sequence: CASRVLGGYTF. As DNA, the CDR3 is TGTGCCAGCAGGGTCCTTGGAGGCTACACCTTC. This chain connects TRBV6-5 to TRBJ1-2; D unresolved. V lost 6 bases, J lost 8 bases, and 10 bases lay in between. From germline, CDR1 is MNHEY and CDR2 SVGAGI. The length of the CDR3 is 11 residues.

This sequence joins TRBV9 and TRBJ1-1, with 8 bases aligning to TRBD1. The CDR3 has 14 residues. J lost 7 bases, V lost 2 bases, and 7 bases had no gene match. From germline, CDR1 is SGDLS and CDR2 YYNGEE. The CDR3 DNA follows: TGTGCCAGCAGCGTCCAGGGGGCCGGGGATGAAGCTTTCTTT. Amino acid sequence: CASSVQGAGDEAFF.

The chain couples TRBV27 to TRBJ2-1, with D possibly being TRBD1 or TRBD2 (5 bases each). Per the germline V gene, CDR1 is MNHEY and CDR2 is SMNVEV (reference sequence). There are 14 residues in the CDR3. Trimming took 6 bases from V and 9 from J, leaving 18 bases between them. Here the CDR3 reads CASRPSGGPGEQFF. The CDR3 DNA reads TGTGCCAGCAGGCCTAGTGGGGGTCCGGGTGAGCAGTTCTTC.

The chain links TRBV19 to TRBJ1-5; possible D gene TRBD1, 6 bases. Trimming stripped 6 bases from V and 7 bases from J, with 25 bases between. The CDR3 is made up of 17 amino acids. Germline V lookup: CDR1 LNHDA, CDR2 SQIVND (reference sequence). CDR3 protein: CASSLDGQGGLGQPQHF. The CDR3 region has the DNA TGTGCCAGTAGCTTGGACGGTCAAGGGGGACTGGGGCAGCCCCAGCATTTT.

This clone appeared a single time. The same CDR3 is also encoded by other DNA sequences in this sample. The chain joins TRBV13 to TRBJ1-1; TRBD1 is a possible D gene (5 bases). V was clipped by 3 bases and J by 1 base, with 9 bases between them. CDR1 PRHDT and CDR2 FYEKMQ come from the germline V gene (reference sequence). CDR3 length: 14 residues. The CDR3 is CASSLGRGNTEAFF. The DNA for the CDR3 is TGTGCCAGCAGCTTGGGAAGGGGGAACACTGAAGCTTTCTTT.

This sequence joins TRBV24-1 and TRBJ2-2, with D maybe TRBD1 (6 bases). The CDR3 is 15 amino acids. V lost 4 bases to trimming and J lost 6 bases, with 14 bases between them. Germline V gene data show CDR1 as KGHDR and CDR2 as SFDVKD. CDR3 residues: CATSEAGVEAGELFF. Written as DNA, the CDR3 is TGTGCCACCAGTGAAGCAGGGGTCGAGGCCGGGGAGCTGTTTTTT.

The chain recombines TRBV9 with TRBJ2-2, with unresolved D. This CDR3 has 15 residues. Trimming shortened V by 4 bases and J by 0 bases, and 10 bases separated the two germline ends. Germline V gives CDR1 SGDLS, CDR2 YYNGEE. CDR3 residues: CASSTRSANTGELFF. The CDR3 nucleotides read TGTGCCAGCAGCACCCGATCGGCGAACACCGGGGAGCTGTTTTTT.

This rearrangement joins TRBV27 to TRBJ2-3; the D is unclear. CDR1 MNHEY and CDR2 SMNVEV come from the germline V gene (reference sequence). The CDR3 runs 13 residues. V lost 6 bases, J lost 1 base, and 8 bases lay in between. DNA for the CDR3: TGTGCCAGCAGCGTTAGGGGCACAGATACGCAGTATTTT. Amino acids: CASSVRGTDTQYF.

The chain has TRBV12-2 and TRBJ2-1; the tabulated D call, TRBD1, remains unverified against the DNA. TRBV12-2 is a listed pseudogene. The CDR3 has 17 amino acids. The CDR3 is CASRWGDDPSSYNEQFF. DNA for the CDR3: TGTGCAAGTCGCTGGGGCGACGACCCGAGCTCCTACAATGAGCAGTTCTTC.

The J gene is TRBJ2-1, the V gene TRBV24-1, with no clear D. Per germline, CDR1 KGHDR and CDR2 SFDVKD. This CDR3 region has 14 residues. V lost 5 bases to trimming and J lost 0 bases, with 7 bases between them. This CDR3 is CATSGRDSYNEQFF. CDR3 sequence (DNA): TGTGCCACCAGTGGAAGGGACTCCTACAATGAGCAGTTCTTC.

The CDR3, as DNA: TGTGCCAGCAGCTTAGTATCTGAGGGGCGCTGGGGCTACACCTTC. Translation gives CASSLVSEGRWGYTF. This chain links TRBV11-2 with TRBJ1-2, with TRBD1 as a possible D gene (5 bases). The length of the CDR3 is 15 residues. Germline V gene sequence: CDR1 SGHAT, CDR2 FQNNGV. The V end was cut by 1 base, the J end by 8 bases, with 17 bases between.

The gene calls are TRBV9 and TRBJ2-5, with 7 bases lining up with TRBD1. The CDR3 contains 17 residues. V lost 0 bases and J lost 5; bases outside the gene matches: 13. Germline CDR1 SGDLS, CDR2 YYNGEE. The CDR3 DNA is TGTGCCAGCAGCGTAGCAGCAACAGGGGTCCTCAGGGAGACCCAGTACTTC. It specifies CASSVAATGVLRETQYF.

The chain couples TRBV6-5 to TRBJ2-2; tentatively, D is TRBD1 or TRBD2 (6 bases each). The CDR3 spans 14 residues. The V gene's germline CDR1 is MNHEY and CDR2 SVGAGI. V dropped 7 bases and J dropped 6 bases, with 15 bases sitting between them. Here the CDR3 reads CASKGGLQAGELFF. The CDR3 nucleotides read TGTGCCAGCAAAGGGGGACTGCAAGCCGGGGAGCTGTTTTTT.

This clone was detected a few times. The chain uses TRBV4-1 and TRBJ1-2; D is undetermined. V was pared by 1 base and J by 7 bases, with 25 bases between. The germline CDR1 and CDR2 sequences are MGHRA and YSYEKL. This CDR3 is built from 18 residues. In nucleotides, the CDR3 is TGCGCCAGCAGCCAAGGACTCCTAAACACGGGCCTTTTGACTGGCTACACCTTC. This translates into CASSQGLLNTGLLTGYTF.

This chain joins TRBV3-1 (or the pseudogene TRBV3-2) and TRBJ1-3; D unclear. This CDR3 has 15 amino acids. Germline CDR1 and CDR2: LGHDT and YNNKEL (reference sequence). Trimming stripped 0 bases from V and 2 bases from J, with 8 bases between. The CDR3: CASSQDLSAGNTIYF. Here the CDR3 DNA reads TGTGCCAGCAGCCAAGACCTTAGTGCTGGAAACACCATATATTTT.

This rearrangement joins TRBV6-1 to TRBJ1-2; D is unresolved. V shed 5 bases and J shed 3 bases, with 10 bases lying between them. CDR3 length: 13 amino acids. Germline lookup yields CDR1 MNHNS and CDR2 SASEGT. CDR3 in DNA: TGTGCCAGCAGTTCATCAGCCTACTATGGCTACACCTTC. As protein: CASSSSAYYGYTF.

V and J are TRBV7-3 and TRBJ1-1; TRBD1 matches 8 bases. This CDR3 region has 14 residues. Germline V gives CDR1 SGHTA, CDR2 FQGTGA. Trimming at V came to 6 bases and at J to 11 bases, leaving 14 bases not matched to a gene. The CDR3 here is CASSSAGTGRIAFF. In DNA form, the CDR3 reads TGTGCCAGCAGTTCGGCCGGGACAGGCCGGATCGCTTTCTTT.